This is a list of T cell receptor beta chains from one sample in a study of T-cell reconstitution after alpha-beta-depleted transplantation in children. Via MiXCR, TCRdb re-called the PCR reads, giving one row per CDR3 protein. The sample yields 490,000 or so distinct CDR3 sequences, around 13% seen once. Source: PBMCs from the stem cell graft donor, taken from the stem cell graft. The receptors shown here come from a human donor who donated a stem cell graft to a child with combined immunodeficiency. The CDR3 runs from the conserved cysteine through the conserved F or W. D genes are given only for firm matches. Rows may omit the clone size; those that give it use once, few, many or a size class.

>many|TRBV10-3|TRBD2|TRBJ2-2
TGTGCCATCAGGGGACTAGCGGGGGACACCGGGGAGCTGTTTTTT
CAIRGLAGDTGELFF
>NA|TRBV5-6|TRBD1|TRBJ2-7
TGTGCCAGCAGCTTGGTGACAGGGGTCGGCTACGAGCAGTACTTC
CASSLVTGVGYEQYF
>NA|TRBV29-1|TRBD1|TRBJ2-3
TGCAGCGCCGGACAGGGGCAAGATACGCAGTATTTT
CSAGQGQDTQYF
>NA|TRBV5-1|TRBD2|TRBJ2-5
TGCGCCAGCAGCCCCCGGGCTAGCGGGAAACAAGAGACCCAGTACTTC
CASSPRASGKQETQYF
>NA|TRBV10-3|TRBD2|TRBJ2-1
TGTGCCATCGGGACTAGCAATGAGCAGTTCTTC
CAIGTSNEQFF
>NA|TRBV7-2|NA|TRBJ2-3
TGTGCCAGCAGCCAAAACACTGCAACAGATACGCAGTATTTT
CASSQNTATDTQYF
>many|TRBV7-9|TRBD2|TRBJ2-3
TGTGCCAGCAGCTTATTAGCGGGCCCCACAGATACGCAGTATTTT
CASSLLAGPTDTQYF
>many|TRBV12-3/TRBV12-4|NA|TRBJ2-3
TGTGCCAGCAGTTTTCAGGGGAGTAGAGATACGCAGTATTTT
CASSFQGSRDTQYF
>NA|TRBV5-5|NA|TRBJ2-7
TGTGCCAGCAGCGCCGACAGGAGCCTCCCTGACTACGAGCAGTACTTC
CASSADRSLPDYEQYF
>NA|TRBV29-1|NA|TRBJ2-3
TGCAGCGTTGTAGGGGGGCTGAGCACAGATACGCAGTATTTT
CSVVGGLSTDTQYF
>NA|TRBV12-3/TRBV12-4|TRBD1|TRBJ1-6
TGTGCCAGCAGACAACAGGGGGACCACCCGCCCCTCCACTTT
CASRQQGDHPPLHF
>few|TRBV20-1|NA|TRBJ1-1
TGCAGTGCTAGTGGACAGCCGAACACTGAAGCTTTCTTT
CSASGQPNTEAFF
>NA|TRBV18|NA|TRBJ1-4
TGTGCCAGCTCACCAGCCAGGACTAATGAAAAACTGTTTTTT
CASSPARTNEKLFF
>many|TRBV27|NA|TRBJ2-1
TGTGCCAGCAGTTCGAGGGGCAATGAGCAGTTCTTC
CASSSRGNEQFF
>many|TRBV28|NA|TRBJ1-2
TGTGCCAGCAGTACCTCCGGGACACTCTATGGCTACACCTTC
CASSTSGTLYGYTF
>NA|TRBV7-6|NA|TRBJ2-7
TGTGCCAGCAGCCTCCACGATTACGAGCAGTACTTC
CASSLHDYEQYF
>many|TRBV10-3|TRBD1|TRBJ2-7
TGTGCCATCAGTACAGGGGAGAAAGGCTACGAGCAGTACTTC
CAISTGEKGYEQYF
>NA|TRBV7-9|TRBD2|TRBJ2-5
TGTGCCAGCAGCTCTAGCGGTGGTCGAGAGACCCAGTACTTC
CASSSSGGRETQYF
>few|TRBV5-1|TRBD1|TRBJ1-2
TGCGCCAGCAGACTAACAGGGGACGGACTTTTCACCTTC
CASRLTGDGLFTF
>NA|TRBV7-9|NA|TRBJ2-1
TGTGCCAGCAGCTTAGGAGAGGCGTACAATGAGCAGTTCTTC
CASSLGEAYNEQFF
>many|TRBV12-3/TRBV12-4|TRBD2|TRBJ2-1
TGTGCCAGCAGGGGCGGGAGATCTTACAATGAGCAGTTCTTC
CASRGGRSYNEQFF
>NA|TRBV7-9|TRBD1|TRBJ2-2
TGTGCCAGCAGCAAACAGGGGGCGCAGAACACCGGGGAGCTGTTTTTT
CASSKQGAQNTGELFF
>NA|TRBV11-2|NA|TRBJ2-7
TGTGCCAGCAGGGGACTGTTGTACGAGCAGTACTTC
CASRGLLYEQYF
>few|TRBV20-1|NA|TRBJ2-5
TGCAGTGCTAGAGAACAGCACCAAGAGACCCAGTACTTC
CSAREQHQETQYF
>NA|TRBV15|NA|TRBJ2-2
TGTGCCACCAGCAGAGAGGAGCCAGGGTGGACCGGGGAGCTGTTTTTT
CATSREEPGWTGELFF
>many|TRBV6-4|NA|TRBJ2-2
TGTGCCAGCAGTGAAACCCAGACCGGGGAGCTGTTTTTT
CASSETQTGELFF
>few|TRBV18|NA|TRBJ1-1
TGTGCCAGCTCACCACCCAGGGGCTTTCGTACTGAAGCTTTCTTT
CASSPPRGFRTEAFF
>many|TRBV7-3|NA|TRBJ2-6
TGTGCCAGCAGTTTTGGACATCCAAGCTCTGGGGCCAACGTCCTGACTTTC
CASSFGHPSSGANVLTF
>few|TRBV7-9|NA|TRBJ2-7
TGTGCCAGCAGCTTAAAGGGAAAGTTATACGAGCAGTACTTC
CASSLKGKLYEQYF
>few|TRBV5-1|TRBD2|TRBJ2-3
TGCGCCAGCAGCTTGACTAGCGGGAGTCGCACAGATACGCAGTATTTT
CASSLTSGSRTDTQYF
>NA|TRBV12-3/TRBV12-4|NA|TRBJ1-1
TGTGCCAGCAGTTTGCAGTCCGGACGTATGAACACTGAAGCTTTCTTT
CASSLQSGRMNTEAFF
>many|TRBV12-3/TRBV12-4|NA|TRBJ2-5
TGTGCCAGCAGTTTAAGCACAGGAGTTCAGACCCAGTACTTC
CASSLSTGVQTQYF
>few|TRBV11-2|NA|TRBJ2-2
TGTGCCAGCAGCTTAGGTCAGTTCGCCGGGGAGCTGTTTTTT
CASSLGQFAGELFF
>many|TRBV5-6|NA|TRBJ2-5
TGTGCCAGCAGCTTGTCAAGGCTGGAGCAGACCCAGTACTTC
CASSLSRLEQTQYF
>NA|TRBV6-2/TRBV6-3|NA|TRBJ2-7
TGTGCCAGCAGCCGACTAGACCTCTCCTACGAGCAGTACTTC
CASSRLDLSYEQYF
>NA|TRBV12-3/TRBV12-4|TRBD2|TRBJ2-1
TGTGCCAGCAGTTTAGTAGGCCCCTCCAGCGGGGGGCGGAATGAGCAGTTCTTC
CASSLVGPSSGGRNEQFF
>few|TRBV24-1|TRBD1|TRBJ1-2
TGTGCCACCAGGAGCGGCTCTGGACAGGGGAGGGATGGCTACACCTTC
CATRSGSGQGRDGYTF
>NA|TRBV7-9|NA|TRBJ2-5
TGTGCCAGCCGTCTCGGACTTACAGAAGGGGAGACCCAGTACTTC
CASRLGLTEGETQYF
>NA|TRBV7-9|TRBD2|TRBJ2-2
TGTGCCAGCAGCTTAGGGCTAGCGGGTGCGAACACCGGGGAGCTGTTTTTT
CASSLGLAGANTGELFF
>few|TRBV6-5|NA|TRBJ2-7
TGTGCCAGCAGTTACTCGTTGGGAGGTTCTGGGTTGAACGAGCAGTACTTC
CASSYSLGGSGLNEQYF
>NA|TRBV4-3|NA|TRBJ2-3
TGCGCCAGCAGCCAAGATAGTGGCGGGCGAGCAGATACGCAGTATTTT
CASSQDSGGRADTQYF
>few|TRBV27|NA|TRBJ2-2
TGTGCCAGCAGTTTGACAGTCTCCACCGGGGAGCTGTTTTTT
CASSLTVSTGELFF
>many|TRBV14|NA|TRBJ2-3
TGTGCCAGCAGCCAAAGGAAGGCCGGAGGCACAGATACGCAGTATTTT
CASSQRKAGGTDTQYF
>few|TRBV2|NA|TRBJ2-7
TGTGCCAGCAGTCCCCCTCGCCGGGGGGCCTCCTACGAGCAGTACTTC
CASSPPRRGASYEQYF
>NA|TRBV21-1|NA|TRBJ2-7
TGTGCCAGCAGCAAAACGGCGGGTGAGGCGTCCGGGGCCTACGAGCAGTACTTC
CASSKTAGEASGAYEQYF
>NA|TRBV7-2|TRBD1|TRBJ2-5
TGTGCCAGCAGCTTAGGGAGCGGACAGGGACGCGAGACCCAGTACTTC
CASSLGSGQGRETQYF
>NA|TRBV7-9|TRBD1|TRBJ1-3
TGTGCCAGTCTCATCGCGGGACAGCTGAACACCATATATTTT
CASLIAGQLNTIYF
>few|TRBV20-1|TRBD2|TRBJ2-5
TGCAGTGCCCAGCGGGAGAGGCGGGAGACCCAGTACTTC
CSAQRERRETQYF
>NA|TRBV4-3|NA|TRBJ1-2
TGCGCCAGCAGCCACGCTACAGCCCAACCCTATGGCTACACCTTC
CASSHATAQPYGYTF
>NA|TRBV6-5|NA|TRBJ2-2
TGTGCCAGCAGTTACTCGGTCGGGGTGAACACCGGGGAGCTGTTTTTT
CASSYSVGVNTGELFF